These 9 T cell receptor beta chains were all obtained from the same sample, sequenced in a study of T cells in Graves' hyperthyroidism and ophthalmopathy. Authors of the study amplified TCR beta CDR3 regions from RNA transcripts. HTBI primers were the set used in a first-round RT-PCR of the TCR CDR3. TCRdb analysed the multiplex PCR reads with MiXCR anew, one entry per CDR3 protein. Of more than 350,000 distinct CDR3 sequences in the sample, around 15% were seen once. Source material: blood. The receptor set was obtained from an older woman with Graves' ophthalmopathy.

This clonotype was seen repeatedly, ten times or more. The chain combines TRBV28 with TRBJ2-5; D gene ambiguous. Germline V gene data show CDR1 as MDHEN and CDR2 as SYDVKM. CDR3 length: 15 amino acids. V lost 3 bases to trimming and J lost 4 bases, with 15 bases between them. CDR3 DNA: TGTGCCAGCAGTTTTCTTGCCACCTCCCCAGAGACCCAGTACTTC. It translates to CASSFLATSPETQYF.

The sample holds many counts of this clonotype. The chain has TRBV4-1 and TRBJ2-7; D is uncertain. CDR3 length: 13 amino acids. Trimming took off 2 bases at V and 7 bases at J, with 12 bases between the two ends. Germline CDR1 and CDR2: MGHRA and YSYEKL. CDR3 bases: TGCGCCAGCAGCCAACTTAAATGGGAAGAGCAGTACTTC. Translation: CASSQLKWEEQYF.

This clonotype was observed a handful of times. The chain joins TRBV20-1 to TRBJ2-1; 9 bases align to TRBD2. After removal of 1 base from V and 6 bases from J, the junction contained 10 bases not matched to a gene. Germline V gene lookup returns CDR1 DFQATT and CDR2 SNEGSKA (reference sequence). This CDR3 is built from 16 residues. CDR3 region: CSARVIDGLALNEQFF. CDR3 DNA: TGCAGTGCTAGAGTTATTGACGGACTAGCGCTCAATGAGCAGTTCTTC.

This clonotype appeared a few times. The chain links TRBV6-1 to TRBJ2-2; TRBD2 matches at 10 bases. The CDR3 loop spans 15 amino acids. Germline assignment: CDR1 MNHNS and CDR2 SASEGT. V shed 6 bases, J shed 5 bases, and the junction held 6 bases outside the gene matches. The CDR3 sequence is CASRISGRSTGELFF. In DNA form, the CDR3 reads TGTGCCAGCAGAATTAGCGGGAGGAGTACCGGGGAGCTGTTTTTT.

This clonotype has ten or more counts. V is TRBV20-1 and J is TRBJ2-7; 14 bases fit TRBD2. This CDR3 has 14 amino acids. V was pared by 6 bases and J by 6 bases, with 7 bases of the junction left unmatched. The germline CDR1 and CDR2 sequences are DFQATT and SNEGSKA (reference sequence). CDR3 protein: CSAPGLAGEGEQYF. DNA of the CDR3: TGCAGTGCCCCGGGACTAGCGGGAGAAGGCGAGCAGTACTTC.

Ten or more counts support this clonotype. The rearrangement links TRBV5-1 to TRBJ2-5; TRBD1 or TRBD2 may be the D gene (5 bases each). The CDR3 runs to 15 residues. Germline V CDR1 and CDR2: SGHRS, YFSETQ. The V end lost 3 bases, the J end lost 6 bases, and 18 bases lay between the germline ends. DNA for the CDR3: TGCGCCAGCAGCTGGACCCAGGGTTCGGGGAAGACCCAGTACTTC. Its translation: CASSWTQGSGKTQYF.

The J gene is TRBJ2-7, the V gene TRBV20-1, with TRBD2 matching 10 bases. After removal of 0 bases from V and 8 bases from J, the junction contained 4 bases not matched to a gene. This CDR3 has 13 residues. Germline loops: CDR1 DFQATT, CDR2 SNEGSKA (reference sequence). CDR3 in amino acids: CSARESGRAQQYF. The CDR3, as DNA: TGCAGTGCTAGAGAGAGCGGGAGGGCACAGCAGTACTTC.

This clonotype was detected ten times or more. CDR3 DNA: TGTGCCAGCAGCTCGGACTTAATCACAGATACGCAGTATTTT. Translating gives CASSSDLITDTQYF. This chain joins TRBV5-6 and TRBJ2-3, with TRBD2 as a possible D gene (5 bases). V lost 3 bases, J lost 2 bases, and 10 bases lay in between. Germline CDR1 SGHDT, CDR2 YYEEEE. This CDR3 contains 14 residues.

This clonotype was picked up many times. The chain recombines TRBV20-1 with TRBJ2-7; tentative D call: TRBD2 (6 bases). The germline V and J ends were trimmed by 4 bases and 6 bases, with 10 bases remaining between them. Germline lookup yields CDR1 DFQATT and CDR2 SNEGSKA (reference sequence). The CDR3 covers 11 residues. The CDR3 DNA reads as TGCAGTGCTATACTAGCACCCGAGCAGTACTTC. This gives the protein CSAILAPEQYF.